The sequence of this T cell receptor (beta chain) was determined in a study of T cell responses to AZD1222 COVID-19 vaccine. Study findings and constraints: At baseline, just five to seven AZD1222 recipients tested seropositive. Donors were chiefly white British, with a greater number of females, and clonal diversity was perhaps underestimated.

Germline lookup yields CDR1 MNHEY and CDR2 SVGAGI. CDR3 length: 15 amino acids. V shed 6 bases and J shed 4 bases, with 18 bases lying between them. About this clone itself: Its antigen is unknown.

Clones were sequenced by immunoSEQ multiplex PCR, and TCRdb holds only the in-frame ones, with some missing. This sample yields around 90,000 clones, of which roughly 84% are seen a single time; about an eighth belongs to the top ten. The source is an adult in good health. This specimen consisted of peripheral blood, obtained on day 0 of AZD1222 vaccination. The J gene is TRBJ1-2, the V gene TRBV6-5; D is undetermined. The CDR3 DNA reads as TGTGCCAGCAGCCGGGCCGGGGTGGGCTTCTATGGCTACACCTTC. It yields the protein CASSRAGVGFYGYTF.